These T cell receptor beta chains were read from a single sample in a study of cytomegalovirus exposure and HLA in healthy donors. The repertoire was sequenced with immunoSEQ multiplex PCR; TCRdb's copy has only in-frame clones and lacks some. The table has about 110,000 clones, 90% to 97% seen once. Sequencing was performed on PBMCs. These receptors were collected from a woman under 30 in good health and CMV-seronegative. Both conserved end residues are part of each CDR3. A D gene is named only where the DNA matches it firmly. Not every row has a clone size; where given, it reads once, few, many or a size class.

NA	TRBV30	TRBJ1-1	TRBD1	CAWSGTDYTEAFF	TGTGCCTGGAGCGGGACAGACTACACTGAAGCTTTCTTT
NA	TRBV6-5	TRBJ2-2	NA	CASNHKSGELFF	TGTGCCAGCAACCACAAATCCGGGGAGCTGTTTTTT
NA	TRBV7-2	TRBJ2-5	TRBD2	CASTTRGVYEETQYF	TGTGCCAGCACCACGCGGGGGGTCTACGAAGAGACCCAGTACTTC
NA	TRBV4-1	TRBJ1-5	NA	CASSQSPGNQPQHF	TGCGCCAGCAGTCAATCTCCGGGGAATCAGCCCCAGCATTTT
NA	TRBV6-5	TRBJ2-7	NA	CASSFSSDTFSYEQYF	TGTGCCAGCAGTTTTTCCTCCGACACGTTCTCCTACGAGCAGTACTTC
once	TRBV16	TRBJ1-2	NA	CASSQSPGSAYGYTF	TGTGCCAGCAGCCAATCGCCCGGGTCGGCCTATGGCTACACCTTC
NA	TRBV13	TRBJ2-7	NA	CASSLGRVTYEQYF	TGTGCCAGCAGCTTAGGCCGGGTAACCTACGAGCAGTACTTC
NA	TRBV15	TRBJ2-2	NA	CATSVSGSSGGELFF	TGTGCCACCAGCGTGTCCGGGAGTTCTGGCGGGGAGCTGTTTTTT
NA	TRBV7-8	TRBJ1-2	NA	CASSSGGQHPNYGYTF	TGTGCCAGCAGCTCTGGAGGCCAGCACCCTAACTATGGCTACACCTTC
NA	TRBV2	TRBJ1-2	TRBD1	CASSRDSSYGYTF	TGTGCCAGCTCCCGGGACAGTTCCTATGGCTACACCTTC
NA	TRBV7-3	TRBJ2-5	TRBD2	CASSLFGGALETQYF	TGTGCCAGCAGCCTCTTCGGGGGGGCCTTGGAGACCCAGTACTTC
NA	TRBV5-5	TRBJ2-3	TRBD2	CASSAGTSVGDTQYF	TGTGCCAGCAGTGCCGGGACTAGCGTTGGAGATACGCAGTATTTT
NA	TRBV2	TRBJ1-2	TRBD1	CASTSERTGALANYGYTF	TGTGCCAGCACCTCTGAGAGGACAGGGGCGTTAGCTAACTATGGCTACACCTTC
NA	TRBV27	TRBJ1-2	TRBD1	CASSPDRGSAYGYTF	TGTGCCAGCAGTCCCGACAGGGGATCTGCTTATGGCTACACCTTC
NA	TRBV7-2	TRBJ1-2	NA	CASSFRQGRGYTF	TGTGCCAGCAGCTTCCGGCAGGGTCGCGGCTACACCTTC
NA	TRBV7-8	TRBJ2-1	TRBD1	CASSLSRTGGALEEQFF	TGTGCCAGCAGCCTTTCCCGGACAGGGGGCGCTTTGGAGGAGCAGTTCTTC
NA	TRBV4-2	TRBJ1-1	TRBD1	CASSQPGTGDTEAFF	TGTGCCAGCAGCCAGCCCGGGACAGGGGACACTGAAGCTTTCTTT
NA	TRBV4-2	TRBJ1-3	TRBD1	CASSHSGTGGGNTIYF	TGTGCCAGCAGCCATTCCGGGACAGGGGGCGGAAACACCATATATTTT
NA	TRBV6-5	TRBJ2-1	TRBD1	CASSRDRVNNEQFF	TGTGCCAGCAGCCGGGACAGGGTGAACAATGAGCAGTTCTTC
NA	TRBV5-3	TRBJ1-4	NA	CARSLTQKPTNEKLFF	TGTGCCAGAAGCTTGACCCAAAAGCCAACTAATGAAAAACTGTTTTTT
few	TRBV5-1	TRBJ2-2	TRBD1	CASSSGQGAPSGELFF	TGCGCCAGCAGTTCGGGACAGGGGGCGCCCAGCGGGGAGCTGTTTTTT
NA	TRBV5-6	TRBJ2-3	NA	CASSVRGQKTRDTQYF	TGTGCCAGCAGCGTCCGCGGCCAGAAAACACGCGATACGCAGTATTTT
NA	TRBV5-1	TRBJ2-3	TRBD1	CASSRGQALARTDTQYF	TGCGCCAGCAGCCGCGGACAGGCCCTAGCAAGGACAGATACGCAGTATTTT
NA	TRBV5-4	TRBJ2-7	TRBD1	CASSRPGQGASEQYF	TGTGCCAGCAGCCGTCCGGGACAGGGGGCTAGCGAGCAGTACTTC
NA	TRBV11-1	TRBJ2-7	TRBD1	CASSPGTGGLGSYEQYF	TGTGCCAGCAGCCCAGGGACAGGAGGGCTCGGCTCCTACGAGCAGTACTTC
NA	TRBV11-2	TRBJ1-6	TRBD1	CASSSTTGYDSPLHF	TGTGCCAGCAGCTCAACGACAGGGTACGACTCACCCCTCCACTTT
NA	TRBV27	TRBJ1-6	NA	CASSQQNSPLHF	TGTGCCAGCAGCCAACAGAATTCACCCCTCCACTTT
NA	TRBV14	TRBJ2-2	NA	CASSQEGGSLTGELFF	TGTGCCAGCAGCCAAGAGGGAGGCAGTCTGACCGGGGAGCTGTTTTTT
NA	TRBV6-5	TRBJ2-7	TRBD1	CASSDWDRDGEQYF	TGTGCCAGCAGTGACTGGGACAGGGACGGGGAGCAGTACTTC
once	TRBV5-1	TRBJ1-4	TRBD1	CASSTWDRGTTNEKLFF	TGCGCCAGCAGCACCTGGGACAGGGGGACAACTAATGAAAAACTGTTTTTT
NA	TRBV9	TRBJ1-1	NA	CASSPPLGRGGTEAFF	TGTGCCAGCAGTCCCCCCCTAGGGCGCGGGGGCACTGAAGCTTTCTTT
NA	TRBV15	TRBJ1-5	NA	CATSGGGVGQPQHF	TGTGCCACCAGCGGTGGAGGGGTGGGTCAGCCCCAGCATTTT
NA	TRBV11-3	TRBJ2-3	TRBD2	CASKASGVTTDTQYF	TGTGCCAGCAAGGCTAGCGGGGTTACTACGGATACGCAGTATTTT
NA	TRBV19	TRBJ1-4	TRBD1	CASSFYRGTNEKLFF	TGTGCCAGTAGTTTCTACAGGGGAACTAATGAAAAACTGTTTTTT
NA	TRBV11-2	TRBJ2-3	NA	CASSLGVGAPIGTDTQYF	TGTGCCAGCAGCTTGGGTGTTGGGGCACCAATTGGCACAGATACGCAGTATTTT
NA	TRBV5-1	TRBJ2-3	NA	CASRDQGGPDTQYF	TGCGCCAGCAGGGACCAGGGGGGCCCAGATACGCAGTATTTT
NA	TRBV7-9	TRBJ1-5	TRBD1	CASSSWDRGLGQPQHF	TGTGCCAGCAGCTCATGGGACAGGGGGCTGGGTCAGCCCCAGCATTTT
NA	TRBV2	TRBJ2-1	TRBD2	CASRVAGGNYNEQFF	TGTGCCAGCAGGGTAGCGGGGGGGAACTACAATGAGCAGTTCTTC
NA	TRBV4-2	TRBJ1-6	NA	CASSQVKQGFGSYNSPLHF	TGTGCCAGCAGCCAGGTTAAACAGGGCTTCGGGTCCTATAATTCACCCCTCCACTTT
NA	TRBV5-1	TRBJ1-2	NA	CASSLDLGQPLYGYTF	TGCGCCAGCAGCTTGGATCTTGGACAGCCTTTATATGGCTACACCTTC
NA	TRBV19	TRBJ2-7	TRBD1	CASSVRTGGSREQYF	TGTGCCAGTAGTGTCAGGACAGGGGGTTCTCGCGAGCAGTACTTC
once	TRBV4-1	TRBJ1-2	TRBD1	CASSQGTGGWYGYTF	TGCGCCAGCAGCCAAGGGACAGGGGGGTGGTATGGCTACACCTTC
once	TRBV7-2	TRBJ2-1	TRBD2	CASSLGGTSYNEQFF	TGTGCCAGCAGCTTGGGGGGGACCTCCTACAATGAGCAGTTCTTC
NA	TRBV6-1	TRBJ2-2	TRBD2	CASSQGLAGASTGELFF	TGTGCCAGCAGTCAAGGACTAGCGGGGGCCTCCACCGGGGAGCTGTTTTTT
once	TRBV11-2	TRBJ1-5	NA	CASSLESNQPQHF	TGTGCCAGCAGCTTGGAGAGCAATCAGCCCCAGCATTTT
NA	TRBV6-6	TRBJ2-7	NA	CASSSYMGAEQYF	TGTGCCAGCAGCAGTTACATGGGGGCAGAGCAGTACTTC
NA	TRBV2	TRBJ2-1	NA	CASNRQAQRGNEQFF	TGTGCCAGCAACAGACAGGCCCAGCGTGGCAATGAGCAGTTCTTC